Below are 2 T cell receptor beta chains sequenced from a single sample in a study of T cells in localized non-small cell lung cancer. TCRdb keeps only in-frame clones here, not all; method: immunoSEQ multiplex PCR. The table has 13,000 or so clones, roughly 28% seen once. Sequencing was performed on lung tumor tissue, taken before any cancer treatment. The receptor source for this set is a female donor of 60 years or more with stage I lung adenocarcinoma.

The V gene is TRBV18, the J gene TRBJ1-5; 9 bases map to TRBD1. This CDR3 has 16 residues. Germline CDR1 and CDR2: KGHSH and LQKENI. With V trimmed by 0 bases and J by 1 base, 1 base remained unmatched. CDR3 in DNA: TGTGCCAGCTCACCACCGGGACAGGGCAGCAATCAGCCCCAGCATTTT. Translating gives CASSPPGQGSNQPQHF.

This clone was picked up a small number of times. This chain connects TRBV6-8 to TRBJ2-7; 7 bases are shared with TRBD1. This CDR3 is built from 15 residues. Germline values: CDR1 MNHGY, CDR2 SAAAGT. V shed 8 bases and J 4 bases; nucleotides not matched to a gene: 14. CDR3 coding DNA: TGTGCCAGCCAGAGTCAGGGGGTTTTGGTTTACGAGCAGTACTTC. It is translated as CASQSQGVLVYEQYF.